One and the same sample provided the 29 T cell receptor beta chains below, sequenced in a study of CD8 T cells in ankylosing spondylitis (dated by TCRdb to the late 2010s). Library preparation used 5' RACE. This sample was sequenced with an Illumina HiSeq 2500. TCRdb reprocessed the public reads (quality trimming at Q25 with fastp, clone calling with MiXCR) and kept in-frame beta chains. Rows merge per CDR3 protein into single entries with the most common DNA and genes. This sample has around 32,000 distinct CDR3 sequences in its table, and 7.2% of those were observed once. In total, the top ten clones hold about 11% of the sample. The source material was blood, either unsorted or a sorted T cell fraction (not recorded which). Receptors originate from a male donor with ankylosing spondylitis or in good health (not recorded which).

This chain joins TRBV11-2 and TRBJ2-1; possibly TRBD2 for D (5 bases). CDR3 size: 13 residues. Looked up from germline, CDR1 is SGHAT and CDR2 is FQNNGV. Deletions cut 5 bases from V and 8 bases from J, with 13 bases between. CDR3 in amino acids: CASSTGMSDEQFF. CDR3 coding DNA: TGTGCCAGCAGCACCGGGATGAGCGATGAGCAGTTCTTC.

This clonotype has a count of ten or more. The CDR3 DNA follows: TGCAGTGCCGTTAAGCCCGACGGAGAAGAGACCCAGTACTTC. Translated, it gives CSAVKPDGEETQYF. The gene calls are TRBV20-1 and TRBJ2-5; D uncertain. Deletions cut 6 bases from V and 3 bases from J, with 17 bases between. The CDR3 is 14 amino acids. The germline V gene has CDR1 DFQATT and CDR2 SNEGSKA (reference sequence).

This clonotype was detected many times. This chain joins TRBV12-3 or TRBV12-4 and TRBJ1-4, with D unclear. The V end lost 8 bases, the J end lost 7 bases, and 11 bases lay between the germline ends. This CDR3 is built from 12 residues. Here the CDR3 DNA reads TGTGCCAGCTCCAACCCGGGTGAAAAACTGTTTTTT. Protein: CASSNPGEKLFF.

The sample holds many counts of this clonotype. The chain joins TRBV5-1 to TRBJ2-1; TRBD2 is a possible D gene (5 bases). CDR1 and CDR2 from the germline V gene are SGHRS and YFSETQ. V lost 7 bases and J 7 bases, leaving 12 bases between the germline ends. The CDR3 sequence is 12 residues long. This CDR3 is CASWTSGNEQFF. CDR3 bases: TGCGCCAGCTGGACGTCGGGGAATGAGCAGTTCTTC.

This clonotype was observed many times. The chain couples TRBV5-1 to TRBJ2-1; 7 positions agree with TRBD1. The CDR3 length is 14 residues. V was clipped by 7 bases and J by 8 bases; unmatched bases: 12. Germline lookup yields CDR1 SGHRS and CDR2 YFSETQ. The DNA for the CDR3 is TGCGCCAGCGCAGCTATGGACAGGAGCGATGAGCAGTTCTTC. Translating gives CASAAMDRSDEQFF. Filled out from reference TRBV5-1 and TRBJ2-1, the complete variable domain reads KAGVTQTPRYLIKTRGQQVTLSCSPISGHRSVSWYQQTPGQGLQFLFEYFSETQRNKGNFPGRFSGRQFSNSRSEMNVSTLELGDSALYLCASAAMDRSDEQFFGPGTRLTVL.

This clonotype was counted many times. V gene TRBV5-1 combines with J gene TRBJ2-3; no clear D gene. This CDR3 spans 13 amino acids. Germline values: CDR1 SGHRS, CDR2 YFSETQ. The ends were cut back, 2 bases at V and 1 base at J, with 5 bases in the middle. The CDR3 region is CASSLWGTDTQYF. The CDR3 DNA is TGCGCCAGCAGCTTATGGGGCACAGATACGCAGTATTTT.

This clonotype was detected many times. The chain is built from TRBV5-1 and TRBJ2-2, with D perhaps TRBD1 or TRBD2 (6 bases each). The V end was cut by 5 bases, the J end by 0 bases, with 8 bases between. The CDR3 contains 14 residues. The germline V gene has CDR1 SGHRS and CDR2 YFSETQ. CDR3 protein: CASREGANTGELFF. The CDR3 DNA is TGCGCCAGCAGGGAGGGGGCGAACACCGGGGAGCTGTTTTTT.

The chain has TRBV12-5 and TRBJ2-7, with D uncertain. This CDR3 spans 16 amino acids. V shed 0 bases and J shed 3 bases, with 15 bases lying between them. From germline, CDR1 is LGHNT and CDR2 FRNRAP. The chain's CDR3 is CASGLVSLEWNYEQYF. The DNA for the CDR3 is TGTGCTAGTGGTTTGGTCTCCCTTGAGTGGAACTACGAGCAGTACTTC.

A few counts support this clonotype. This rearrangement joins TRBV4-1 to TRBJ2-7; D is undetermined. The CDR3 runs to 14 residues. Germline values: CDR1 MGHRA, CDR2 YSYEKL. V lost 2 bases and J lost 0, with 8 bases in between. The CDR3 is CASSQSSLSYEQYF. CDR3 nucleotides: TGCGCCAGCAGCCAATCGAGCCTCTCCTACGAGCAGTACTTC.

This clonotype has at least ten counts. The chain combines TRBV20-1 with TRBJ1-4; D unresolved. Germline assignment: CDR1 DFQATT and CDR2 SNEGSKA (reference sequence). V was pared by 1 base and J by 8 bases, with 8 bases between. The CDR3 consists of 12 residues. CDR3 amino acids: CSARGAKEKLFF. The CDR3 DNA is TGCAGTGCTAGAGGGGCAAAAGAAAAACTGTTTTTT.

In its sample, this clonotype was seen many times. This chain links TRBV5-1 with TRBJ2-1, with 16 nucleotides matching TRBD2. The CDR3 sequence is 17 residues long. Germline CDR1 and CDR2: SGHRS and YFSETQ. V gave up 4 bases and J gave up 6 bases; unmatched junction bases: 7. The CDR3 bases are TGCGCCAGCAGCCCCGGGACTAGCGGGAGGGTAAGCAATGAGCAGTTCTTC. The encoded protein is CASSPGTSGRVSNEQFF.

This chain joins TRBV29-1 and TRBJ2-7; a possible D gene is TRBD1 (5 bases). The germline V gene has CDR1 SQVTM and CDR2 ANQGSEA. CDR3 length equals 13 residues. Trimming removed 7 bases from V and 0 bases from J, with 13 bases in between. CDR3 in amino acids: CSGTHRSSYEQYF. In nucleotides, the CDR3 is TGCAGCGGGACCCACAGGAGCTCCTACGAGCAGTACTTC.

A few counts support this clonotype. The chain links TRBV24-1 to TRBJ2-2; D uncertain. This CDR3 contains 13 residues. V was pared by 7 bases and J by 2 bases, with 7 bases between. Germline V lookup: CDR1 KGHDR, CDR2 SFDVKD. This CDR3 is CATRKGNTGELFF. The CDR3 DNA reads as TGTGCCACCAGGAAGGGTAACACCGGGGAGCTGTTTTTT.

There are many counts of this clonotype. The chain is built from TRBV27 and TRBJ2-7, with 8 nucleotides matching TRBD1. The V and J ends lost 8 bases and 3 bases, in that order; junction bases with no gene match: 9. The germline V gene has CDR1 MNHEY and CDR2 SMNVEV (reference sequence). There are 14 residues in the CDR3. The CDR3, as DNA: TGTGCCAGCGCCTACAGGGGGAACGACTACGAGCAGTACTTC. Its translation: CASAYRGNDYEQYF.

This clonotype showed up many times. This rearrangement joins TRBV6-2 or TRBV6-3 to TRBJ2-1; D call uncertain. Germline V gene data show CDR1 as MNHEY and CDR2 as SVGEGT. This CDR3 spans 15 amino acids. Trimming left V 4 bases short and J 8 bases short, with 18 bases between. The CDR3 DNA reads as TGTGCCAGCAGTTCCCCGGCCCGATGGGCCCATGAGCAGTTCTTC. This gives the protein CASSSPARWAHEQFF.

At least ten counts were recorded for this clonotype. The V call is TRBV27, the J call TRBJ2-7; 7 bases line up with TRBD1. The CDR3 length is 12 residues. V lost 4 bases to trimming and J lost 5 bases; unmatched junction nucleotides: 2. Germline assignment: CDR1 MNHEY and CDR2 SMNVEV (reference sequence). CDR3: CASSYTGDEQYF. CDR3 sequence (DNA): TGTGCCAGCAGTTACACAGGGGACGAGCAGTACTTC.

A few counts support this clonotype. The V call is TRBV13, the J call TRBJ1-4; possibly TRBD1 for D (5 bases). With 3 bases removed from V and 2 bases from J, the gap between germline ends came to 7 bases. The CDR3 length is 14 residues. Germline V lookup: CDR1 PRHDT, CDR2 FYEKMQ (reference sequence). The CDR3, as DNA: TGTGCCAGCAGCTTCAGGGCCACTAATGAAAAACTGTTTTTT. Translating gives CASSFRATNEKLFF.

There are many counts of this clonotype. The rearrangement uses TRBV15 and TRBJ2-3; D not certain. The CDR3 sequence is 14 residues long. V lost 1 base and J 1 base, leaving 6 bases between the germline ends. CDR1 and CDR2 (germline): LNHNV, YYDKDF (reference sequence). CDR3 sequence (DNA): TGTGCCACCAGCAGAGCCGGACGCACAGATACGCAGTATTTT. Encoded protein: CATSRAGRTDTQYF.

This clonotype was recorded at least ten times. V gene TRBV28 combines with J gene TRBJ2-7; 8 nucleotides line up with TRBD1. The CDR3 sequence is 15 residues long. CDR1 is MDHEN, CDR2 SYDVKM, per germline. The V segment lost 4 bases and the J segment 3 bases; nucleotides outside the gene matches: 8. The DNA for the CDR3 is TGTGCCAGCAGTTCGGCAGGGGGCGAAAACTACGAGCAGTACTTC. Its translation is CASSSAGGENYEQYF.

By frequency in the sample, this clonotype is medium-sized (0.01 to 0.1%). The chain has TRBV29-1 and TRBJ2-3; no clear D. Trimming removed 3 bases from V and 1 base from J, with 8 bases in between. This CDR3 spans 13 amino acids. Germline loops: CDR1 SQVTM, CDR2 ANQGSEA. The CDR3 DNA follows: TGCAGCGTTGAGCTACTGGGCACAGATACGCAGTATTTT. Protein product: CSVELLGTDTQYF.

The table lists this clonotype with many counts. The chain is built from TRBV27 and TRBJ2-7; D is ambiguous. This CDR3 contains 10 residues. Looked up from germline, CDR1 is MNHEY and CDR2 is SMNVEV (reference sequence). The ends were cut back, 11 bases at V and 0 bases at J, with 5 bases in the middle. CDR3 sequence reads: CAVRSYEQYF. The DNA for the CDR3 is TGTGCCGTGCGCTCCTACGAGCAGTACTTC.

This clonotype was seen at least ten times. J is TRBJ1-1 and V is TRBV12-3 or TRBV12-4; D remains ambiguous. The CDR3 has 11 amino acids. V was cut by 1 base and J by 8 bases, with 5 bases left in between. CDR3 nucleotide sequence: TGTGCCAGCAGTTTAGATATGGAAGCTTTCTTT. Its translation: CASSLDMEAFF.

This clonotype was counted many times. The chain carries TRBV12-3 or TRBV12-4 and TRBJ2-7; 11 bases agree with TRBD2. The CDR3 runs 13 residues. V dropped 2 bases and J dropped 7; count of bases not matched to a gene: 1. The CDR3: CASSLRLAGEQYF. In DNA form, the CDR3 reads TGTGCCAGCAGTTTACGACTAGCGGGGGAGCAGTACTTC.

The chain joins TRBV7-6 to TRBJ1-6, with TRBD1 matching 11 bases. The CDR3 covers 15 residues. Germline V lookup: CDR1 SGHVS, CDR2 FNYEAQ. V lost 4 bases, J lost 7 bases, and 3 bases stayed unmatched. The CDR3 loop reads CASSYGQGANSPLHF. DNA of the CDR3: TGTGCCAGCAGCTACGGACAGGGGGCGAATTCACCCCTCCACTTT. Using reference TRBV7-6 and TRBJ1-6 for the parts outside the CDR3, the full variable domain is GAGVSQSPRYKVTKRGQDVALRCDPISGHVSLYWYRQALGQGPEFLTYFNYEAQQDKSGLPNDRFSAERPEGSISTLTIQRTEQRDSAMYRCASSYGQGANSPLHFGNGTRLTVT.

This clonotype was picked up many times. V and J are TRBV20-1 and TRBJ2-3; 9 bases match TRBD2. V trimming: 4 bases; J trimming: 0 bases; junction bases outside the gene matches: 11. CDR1 is DFQATT and CDR2 is SNEGSKA in the germline V gene (reference sequence). This CDR3 contains 17 residues. The CDR3 DNA sequence: TGCAGTGCTAAAAAGGCGGGAGGGGATCGAAGCACAGATACGCAGTATTTT. Translation gives CSAKKAGGDRSTDTQYF.

This clonotype appeared a few times. CDR3 nucleotide sequence: TGTGCCAGCAGCCAAGGTCGGAACACTGAAGCTTTCTTT. Protein sequence: CASSQGRNTEAFF. This sequence joins TRBV14 and TRBJ1-1, with D hard to call. The V gene's germline CDR1 is SGHDN and CDR2 FVKESK. Trimming removed 1 base at V and 1 base at J, with 4 bases between. This CDR3 has 13 amino acids.

This clonotype appeared many times. The genes are TRBV7-6 and TRBJ2-7, with D possibly being TRBD1 (5 bases). Trimming stripped 5 bases from V and 5 bases from J, with 16 bases between. The CDR3 extends over 14 amino acids. Germline V CDR1 and CDR2: SGHVS, FNYEAQ. The CDR3 nucleotides read TGTGCCAGCAGCCCACAGGTTGGTGAGGACGAGCAGTACTTC. Translating gives CASSPQVGEDEQYF.

The chain joins TRBV7-3 to TRBJ2-1; D gene uncertain. The germline CDR1 and CDR2 sequences are SGHTA and FQGTGA. The length of the CDR3 is 13 residues. V shed 1 base and J shed 11 bases, with 12 bases lying between them. CDR3 DNA: TGTGCCAGCAGCTTAAATGGGGAATTGAAGCAGTTCTTC. This sequence encodes CASSLNGELKQFF. The whole variable domain, remainder taken from reference TRBV7-3 and TRBJ2-1, is GAGVSQTPSNKVTEKGKYVELRCDPISGHTALYWYRQSLGQGPEFLIYFQGTGAADDSGLPNDRFFAVRPEGSVSTLKIQRTERGDSAVYLCASSLNGELKQFFGPGTRLTVL.

The V call is TRBV6-5, the J call TRBJ2-1; D might be TRBD1 (6 bases). The CDR3 covers 13 residues. Germline assignment: CDR1 MNHEY and CDR2 SVGAGI. V was cut by 0 bases and J by 12 bases, with 12 bases left in between. The CDR3 coding sequence is TGTGCCAGCAGTTACTCGAAGGCAGGGGTGCAGTTCTTC. Protein: CASSYSKAGVQFF.